The 13 T cell receptor beta chains below all came from one sample that was sequenced in a study of CD8 T cells in ankylosing spondylitis. Study observations and caveats: Several highly homologous variants formed a TCR beta motif that appeared characteristic of ankylosing spondylitis blood.

TCRdb called the 5' RACE reads again in MiXCR, with one record for every CDR3 protein. The data contain roughly 470,000 distinct CDR3 sequences, around 26% of them singletons. Antigen specificity for these receptors is unknown. Sequencing was carried out using blood, either unsorted or a sorted T cell fraction (not recorded which). All receptors come from a male donor with ankylosing spondylitis.

This chain links TRBV19 with TRBJ1-1; D is possibly TRBD1 (5 bases). Trimming removed 5 bases at V and 4 bases at J, with 20 bases between. This CDR3 spans 16 amino acids. Germline V gene sequence: CDR1 LNHDA, CDR2 SQIVND (reference sequence). This CDR3 is CASSPDRGESGTEAFF. In DNA, the CDR3 is TGTGCCAGTAGTCCTGACAGAGGGGAATCGGGCACTGAAGCTTTCTTT.

This clonotype was detected once. The CDR3 coding sequence is TGCGCCAGCAGAAAGGACTCGTGGGCTAGCACAGATACGCAGTATTTT. The encoded protein is CASRKDSWASTDTQYF. V and J are TRBV5-1 and TRBJ2-3; TRBD2 might be the D (5 bases). The V end was cut by 5 bases, the J end by 0 bases, with 16 bases between. Germline values: CDR1 SGHRS, CDR2 YFSETQ. The CDR3 sequence is 16 residues long.

This rearrangement joins TRBV9 to TRBJ2-7, with D possibly TRBD2 on 5 matching bases. This CDR3 comprises 14 residues. Germline V CDR1 and CDR2: SGDLS, YYNGEE. Between the trimmed V and J ends, which lost 0 bases and 5 bases, there was a span of 12 bases. The CDR3 reads CASSVGQAVDEQYF. The DNA for the CDR3 is TGTGCCAGCAGCGTAGGACAAGCGGTGGACGAGCAGTACTTC.

This clonotype came up a few times. This chain links TRBV2 with TRBJ2-1; 7 bases match TRBD1. The CDR3 totals 14 residues. Germline V lookup: CDR1 SNHLY, CDR2 FYNNEI. V lost 4 bases, J lost 2 bases, and 2 bases stayed unmatched. CDR3 sequence: CASSGQGPYNEQFF. The DNA for the CDR3 is TGTGCCAGCAGTGGACAGGGCCCCTACAATGAGCAGTTCTTC.

This clonotype was seen only a few times. The DNA for the CDR3 is TGTGCCACCAGCTCAGGGGATGCCGGGGAGCTGTTTTTT. It is translated as CATSSGDAGELFF. The J gene is TRBJ2-2, the V gene TRBV15, with D perhaps matching TRBD1 (6 bases). Germline CDR1 LNHNV, CDR2 YYDKDF (reference sequence). The CDR3 has 13 residues. V was shortened by 5 bases and J by 6 bases, with 10 bases between the two germline ends.

The J gene is TRBJ1-1, the V gene TRBV20-1; 10 nucleotides line up with TRBD1. CDR3 size: 14 residues. V trimming: 1 base; J trimming: 5 bases; junction bases outside the gene matches: 4. Germline V gene sequence: CDR1 DFQATT, CDR2 SNEGSKA (reference sequence). CDR3 sequence reads: CSARGDRGGTEAFF. The CDR3 DNA reads TGCAGTGCTAGAGGGGACAGGGGTGGGACTGAAGCTTTCTTT.

This sequence joins TRBV10-3 and TRBJ2-1; TRBD2 aligns across 11 bases. CDR1 and CDR2 (germline): ENHRY, SYGVKD. The V and J ends lost 9 bases and 7 bases, in that order; junction bases with no gene match: 5. The CDR3 is made up of 13 amino acids. The CDR3 sequence: CAMALAGGNEQFF. The CDR3 DNA is TGTGCCATGGCGCTAGCGGGAGGTAATGAGCAGTTCTTC.

The chain links TRBV5-1 to TRBJ1-5; the D is unclear. In germline, CDR1 is SGHRS, CDR2 YFSETQ. CDR3 length: 13 residues. Between the trimmed V and J ends, which lost 2 bases and 7 bases, there was a span of 10 bases. CDR3 in amino acids: CASSLHDGQPQHF. CDR3 nucleotide sequence: TGCGCCAGCAGCTTACACGACGGGCAGCCCCAGCATTTT.

This clonotype came up a few times. The genes are TRBV5-1 and TRBJ2-7, with 14 bases lining up with TRBD2. Germline V lookup: CDR1 SGHRS, CDR2 YFSETQ. Unmatched junction bases numbered 6, after V lost 9 bases and J lost 7 bases. The CDR3 loop spans 13 amino acids. CDR3 sequence (DNA): TGCGCCACCCCAGGGACTAGCGGGAGAGAGCAGTACTTC. Translated: CATPGTSGREQYF.

In this sample, this clonotype turned up a few times. The chain combines TRBV7-2 with TRBJ2-1; 11 bases are shared with TRBD2. The germline V gene has CDR1 SGHTA and CDR2 FQGNSA. The CDR3 sequence is 16 residues long. V lost 7 bases, J lost 0 bases, and 5 bases stayed unmatched. In DNA, the CDR3 is TGTGCCAGCACCCGAACTAGCGGGAGCTCCTACAATGAGCAGTTCTTC. It codes for CASTRTSGSSYNEQFF.

Only a few counts were recorded for this clonotype. The chain joins TRBV7-9 to TRBJ2-1; TRBD2 aligns across 9 bases. Trimming cost V 5 bases and J 8 bases; bases outside gene matches: 16. Germline assignment: CDR1 SEHNR and CDR2 FQNEAQ (reference sequence). This CDR3 is 17 amino acids long. This CDR3 reads CASSLPPGTSPVHEQFF. DNA of the CDR3: TGTGCCAGCAGCCTACCACCCGGGACTAGCCCCGTCCATGAGCAGTTCTTC.

V and J are TRBV20-1 and TRBJ1-1, with D possibly TRBD1 on 5 matching bases. The CDR3 totals 12 residues. In germline, CDR1 is DFQATT, CDR2 SNEGSKA (reference sequence). The ends were cut back, 4 bases at V and 3 bases at J, with 9 bases in the middle. CDR3 residues: CSAKDTYTEAFF. The CDR3 nucleotides are TGCAGTGCTAAGGACACTTACACTGAAGCTTTCTTT.

Worth noting for this clonotype: This may be a read error: a much more frequent sequence differs by one nucleotide. The chain is built from TRBV24-1 and TRBJ2-1, with 7 bases aligning to TRBD2. CDR3 length equals 16 residues. V lost 4 bases, J lost 4 bases, and 9 bases stayed unmatched. Germline V lookup: CDR1 KGHDR, CDR2 SFDVKD. The CDR3 spells CATSDPTSVLYNEQFF. The CDR3 nucleotides read TGTGCCACCAGTGACCCCACTAGCGTACTGTACAATGAGCAGTTCTTC.